This TCR beta chain was sequenced during a study of T cells in Graves' hyperthyroidism and ophthalmopathy. Findings of the study overall: With a median lead of approximately six months before onset, the model predicted ophthalmopathy.

Ten or more counts support this clonotype. Antigen: not known. Template material for amplifying TCR beta CDR3 regions consisted of RNA transcripts. HTBI primers were used for first-round RT-PCR of the TCR CDR3. TCRdb ran MiXCR on the multiplex PCR reads and lists one entry per CDR3 protein. In the table there are some 760,000 distinct CDR3 sequences, around 15% of which are singletons. Germline-derived CDR1 and CDR2 are ENHRY and SYGVKD. The CDR3 extends over 12 amino acids. The ends lost 11 bases at V and 5 bases at J; junction bases unmatched: 7. The specimen sequenced was blood. The source is a woman aged 18 to 35 with Graves' hyperthyroidism. The chain recombines TRBV10-3 with TRBJ2-5; 8 nucleotides agree with TRBD2. The chain's CDR3 is CAVAGLRETQYF. The CDR3, as DNA: TGTGCCGTAGCGGGACTCAGGGAGACCCAGTACTTC.